One sample yielded the 17 T cell receptor beta chains listed below, sequenced in a study. A single record per CDR3 protein comes from TCRdb applying MiXCR to the RT-PCR reads. The sample holds about 680,000 distinct CDR3 sequences; about 14% are singletons and the top ten take around 3.3%. Sample: memory CD4+ T cells from blood. All receptors derive from a female donor in good health, serving as a healthy control.

The chain uses TRBV4-3 and TRBJ1-1; 9 nucleotides match TRBD1. Trimming cost V 4 bases and J 4 bases; bases outside gene matches: 7. The germline V gene encodes CDR1 LGHNA and CDR2 YSLEER. The CDR3 covers 15 residues. This CDR3 reads CASSLLQGAATEAFF. The CDR3 nucleotides read TGCGCCAGCAGCCTTCTACAGGGGGCGGCCACTGAAGCTTTCTTT.

This clonotype appeared a few times. No conserved phenylalanine or tryptophan ends this CDR3, so it is likely a read error. In nucleotides, the CDR3 is TGTGCCAGCAGTTTTATGACAGGCTACAATGAGCAGTTCCTC. Its protein is CASSFMTGYNEQFL. The chain combines TRBV12-3 or TRBV12-4 with TRBJ2-1; D is possibly TRBD1 (6 bases). The CDR3 consists of 14 residues. V was trimmed by 3 bases and J by 3 bases, leaving 9 bases between them.

This clonotype was recorded a few times. This chain links TRBV7-9 with TRBJ2-3; 12 nucleotides line up with TRBD2. Germline V gene data show CDR1 as SEHNR and CDR2 as FQNEAQ (reference sequence). J lost 2 bases, V lost 1 base, and 4 bases had no gene match. The CDR3 has 17 residues. CDR3 sequence reads: CASSLGLAGDYTDTQYF. The CDR3 coding sequence is TGTGCCAGCAGCTTAGGACTAGCGGGAGATTACACAGATACGCAGTATTTT.

V usage is TRBV5-1 and J usage is TRBJ1-1; no clear D. V was clipped by 1 base and J by 3 bases, with 10 bases between them. There are 14 residues in the CDR3. The germline CDR1 and CDR2 sequences are SGHRS and YFSETQ. The CDR3 DNA reads TGCGCCAGCAGCTTGAGGACCGGCCACACTGAAGCTTTCTTT. This codes for CASSLRTGHTEAFF.

The J gene is TRBJ2-7, the V gene TRBV6-5, with D unresolved. The germline gives CDR1 MNHEY, CDR2 SVGAGI. V gave up 4 bases and J gave up 0 bases, with 13 bases separating them. The CDR3 has 15 residues. CDR3 residues: CASSLTLWSSYEQYF. In DNA, the CDR3 is TGTGCCAGCAGTTTGACACTTTGGAGCTCCTACGAGCAGTACTTC.

This clonotype was seen a few times. This rearrangement joins TRBV6-6 to TRBJ2-7, with TRBD2 matching over 7 bases. CDR3 length: 13 residues. From germline, CDR1 is MNHNY and CDR2 SVGAGI (reference sequence). V was clipped by 11 bases and J by 0 bases; unmatched bases: 7. CDR3 sequence reads: CAGAGVASYEQYF. The CDR3 DNA sequence: TGTGCCGGCGCGGGGGTGGCCTCCTACGAGCAGTACTTC.

In this sample, this clonotype turned up a few times. V is TRBV5-1 and J is TRBJ2-7, with 11 bases that match TRBD1. The CDR3 totals 14 residues. J lost 5 bases, V lost 4 bases, and 5 bases had no gene match. Germline CDR1 and CDR2: SGHRS and YFSETQ. The CDR3, as DNA: TGCGCCAGCAGCGGACAGGGGGCGAACGACGAGCAGTACTTC. Its protein product is CASSGQGANDEQYF.

This clonotype was counted only a few times. This chain connects TRBV5-1 to TRBJ2-1; D perhaps matches TRBD2 (5 bases). The germline V gene encodes CDR1 SGHRS and CDR2 YFSETQ. Trimming took off 5 bases at V and 3 bases at J, with 15 bases between the two ends. The CDR3 length is 15 residues. The CDR3 DNA is TGCGCCAGCAGGCTTGGAGGAGGCAGCTACAATGAGCAGTTCTTC. Translating it yields CASRLGGGSYNEQFF.

There are many counts of this clonotype. The chain combines TRBV4-1 with TRBJ2-1; 7 nucleotides line up with TRBD2. V lost 0 bases, J lost 6 bases, and 11 bases stayed unmatched. Germline V CDR1 and CDR2: MGHRA, YSYEKL. The CDR3 spans 17 residues. CDR3: CASSQDRGRDLGNEQFF. The CDR3 coding sequence is TGCGCCAGCAGCCAAGATCGGGGGAGGGATTTAGGCAATGAGCAGTTCTTC.

The rearrangement joins TRBV20-1 to TRBJ1-3, with TRBD1 matching over 7 bases. The CDR3 length is 14 residues. Germline CDR1 is DFQATT and CDR2 is SNEGSKA (reference sequence). V lost 4 bases, J lost 1 base, and 4 bases stayed unmatched. The CDR3 region is CSATLTGSGNTIYF. The DNA of the CDR3 is TGCAGTGCTACTTTGACAGGGTCTGGAAACACCATATATTTT.

This sequence joins TRBV7-2 and TRBJ2-1; TRBD2 matches at 7 bases. This CDR3 is 17 amino acids long. J gave up 1 base and V 3 bases, and 9 bases lay outside the gene matches. Germline assignment: CDR1 SGHTA and CDR2 FQGNSA. CDR3 in DNA: TGTGCCAGCAGCTTTAGGGTGGCTAGCGGTTCCTACAATGAGCAGTTCTTC. Its translation: CASSFRVASGSYNEQFF. Full variable domain (missing parts from reference TRBV7-2 and TRBJ2-1): GAGVSQSPSNKVTEKGKDVELRCDPISGHTALYWYRQSLGQGLEFLIYFQGNSAPDKSGLPSDRFSAERTGGSVSTLTIQRTQQEDSAVYLCASSFRVASGSYNEQFFGPGTRLTVL.

This clonotype came up a few times. The chain has TRBV5-1 and TRBJ2-7; unclear D gene. Germline values: CDR1 SGHRS, CDR2 YFSETQ. V was clipped by 5 bases and J by 1 base, with 13 bases between them. The CDR3 has 14 residues. The CDR3 DNA follows: TGCGCCAGCAGTAGATCCCTAATATCCTACGAGCAGTACTTC. It encodes CASSRSLISYEQYF.

In this sample, this clonotype turned up many times. The chain is built from TRBV6-5 and TRBJ1-2; 10 nucleotides line up with TRBD1. Unmatched junction bases numbered 12, after V lost 2 bases and J lost 3 bases. This CDR3 has 18 amino acids. Germline lookup yields CDR1 MNHEY and CDR2 SVGAGI. CDR3 region: CASSYLLPGTGVDYGYTF. The CDR3 nucleotides are TGTGCCAGCAGTTACCTTTTGCCCGGGACAGGGGTTGACTATGGCTACACCTTC.

The gene calls are TRBV7-2 and TRBJ2-5; perhaps TRBD2 as D (5 bases). The ends were cut back, 1 base at V and 1 base at J, with 10 bases in the middle. This CDR3 contains 15 residues. The V gene's germline CDR1 is SGHTA and CDR2 FQGNSA. The DNA of the CDR3 is TGTGCCAGCAGCTTAGTTCCGGGGATCCAAGAGACCCAGTACTTC. Its protein is CASSLVPGIQETQYF.

This clonotype was recorded many times. The chain is built from TRBV4-3 and TRBJ2-3; 7 nucleotides line up with TRBD2. CDR3 length: 17 residues. With V trimmed by 1 base and J by 0 bases, 7 bases remained unmatched. Germline V gene sequence: CDR1 LGHNA, CDR2 YSLEER. The CDR3 region has the DNA TGCGCCAGCAGCCAAGTTTGGGGGGGGACTAGCACAGATACGCAGTATTTT. It specifies CASSQVWGGTSTDTQYF.

This clonotype was counted only a few times. The V call is TRBV5-1, the J call TRBJ2-7, with TRBD1 as a possible D gene (5 bases). The length of the CDR3 is 15 residues. The germline V and J ends were trimmed by 0 bases and 3 bases, with 13 bases remaining between them. From germline, CDR1 is SGHRS and CDR2 YFSETQ. The CDR3, as DNA: TGCGCCAGCAGCTTGGCCCCGACAGTCAGCTACGAGCAGTACTTC. Its translation: CASSLAPTVSYEQYF.

J is TRBJ2-5 and V is TRBV6-5; D may be TRBD2 (6 bases). The CDR3 consists of 17 residues. Trimming took off 5 bases at V and 4 bases at J, with 23 bases between the two ends. From germline, CDR1 is MNHEY and CDR2 SVGAGI. The CDR3 sequence: CASSHLASARVGETQYF. The CDR3 DNA is TGTGCCAGCAGTCACCTGGCTAGCGCCCGAGTGGGAGAGACCCAGTACTTC.